Described below is a single T cell receptor (beta chain) sequence and its context. Its target is not known. These data belong to a study of blood T cells in healthy people across ages. Broader study findings: Researchers deemed the diversity estimates from one million T cells underestimates. Unsorted PBMC material precluded a definitive naive versus antigen-experienced comparison.

Combining a sample-barcoded 5' primer with a J-beta primer mix, a second PCR ran for roughly 6 to 12 cycles. TCRdb re-derived calls from the 5' RACE reads in MiXCR, one entry per CDR3 protein. The sample includes 900,000 to 950,000 distinct CDR3 sequences, about 27% of them seen just once. This same sample was also taken into another study, of T cells of mothers and their children. That report adds: The M1S primer of the second PCR added sample barcodes and 2-4 random nucleotides. It was observed that no persistent microchimeric T cell clones could be detected.

The receptor's source is a woman between 35 and 50 years old in good health. Input material: blood.

Here the CDR3 reads CSAPGRFMNTEAFF. The CDR3, as DNA: TGCAGTGCTCCGGGACGGTTCATGAACACTGAAGCTTTCTTT. V is TRBV20-1 and J is TRBJ1-1; D is perhaps TRBD1 (5 bases). Germline V gene sequence: CDR1 DFQATT, CDR2 SNEGSKA (reference sequence). The CDR3 is 14 amino acids. The ends were cut back, 5 bases at V and 0 bases at J, with 13 bases in the middle.